Below are 11 T cell receptor beta chains sequenced from a single sample in a study of post-analysis software for immune sequencing data. Their target antigens are unknown. Broader study findings: When patients were compared with controls, a handful of TRBV segments were more frequent, TRBV5-6, TRBV5-1 and TRBV20-1 among them.

Unique molecular identifiers had been added to the TCR beta cDNA libraries. TCRdb reprocessed the PCR reads with MiXCR, giving one entry per CDR3 protein. The data contain 800,000 to 950,000 distinct CDR3 sequences, roughly 50% of them seen just once; the ten biggest clones take up 4.6%. Material for sequencing was blood. The receptors stem from a girl under 18 with multiple sclerosis.

This clonotype was detected a few times. The chain carries TRBV9 and TRBJ2-3, with D uncertain. Trimming removed 3 bases from V and 6 bases from J, with 8 bases in between. This CDR3 comprises 12 residues. CDR1 is SGDLS and CDR2 is YYNGEE in the germline V gene. DNA of the CDR3: TGTGCCAGCAGCGCACTAAGGGATACGCAGTATTTT. Amino acids: CASSALRDTQYF.

The rearrangement joins TRBV5-6 to TRBJ2-3; TRBD1 agrees at 7 bases. V gave up 6 bases and J gave up 6 bases; unmatched junction bases: 7. The CDR3 runs to 13 residues. Germline V lookup: CDR1 SGHDT, CDR2 YYEEEE. As DNA, the CDR3 is TGTGCCAGCACTAGGGGGCGCAGGGATACGCAGTATTTT. Translating it yields CASTRGRRDTQYF. Variable domain in full (rest from reference TRBV5-6 and TRBJ2-3): DAGVTQSPTHLIKTRGQQVTLRCSPKSGHDTVSWYQQALGQGPQFIFQYYEEEERQRGNFPDRFSGHQFPNYSSELNVNALLLGDSALYLCASTRGRRDTQYFGPGTRLTVL.

This clonotype was counted only a few times. The chain has TRBV20-1 and TRBJ2-7; 11 bases align to TRBD2. Looked up from germline, CDR1 is DFQATT and CDR2 is SNEGSKA (reference sequence). The CDR3 runs to 16 residues. V gave up 2 bases and J gave up 3 bases; unmatched junction bases: 9. In DNA form, the CDR3 reads TGCAGTGCTAGACCCGAGACTAGCGGGGACCTCTACGAGCAGTACTTC. Translated: CSARPETSGDLYEQYF.

This clonotype has only a few counts. The chain uses TRBV10-3 and TRBJ2-5; the match to TRBD2 covers 8 bases. The J call may be incorrect, as the DNA end agrees better with TRBJ2-7. Germline CDR1 and CDR2: ENHRY and SYGVKD. The CDR3 is made up of 14 amino acids. The CDR3, as DNA: TGTGCCATCAGTCATGGGACTAGGTTTCCCGAGCAGTACTTC. Its protein product is CAISHGTRFPEQYF.

This clonotype was detected only a few times. The chain joins TRBV7-8 to TRBJ1-2, with D possibly being TRBD1 (6 bases). The CDR3 contains 16 residues. Germline CDR1 is SGHVS and CDR2 is FQNEAQ. The V and J ends lost 6 bases and 4 bases respectively, with 21 bases between them. In DNA, the CDR3 is TGTGCCAGCAGTTACGCCCCCCTGACAGGCCGCTATGGCTACACCTTC. As protein: CASSYAPLTGRYGYTF.

The genes are TRBV25-1 and TRBJ2-2; maybe TRBD1 (5 bases). CDR1 and CDR2 from the germline V gene are MGHDK and SYGVNS. V shed 5 bases and J shed 2 bases, with 9 bases lying between them. This CDR3 has 14 residues. Here the CDR3 reads CASSLGRNTGELFF. DNA of the CDR3: TGTGCCAGCAGTTTGGGGCGTAACACCGGGGAGCTGTTTTTT.

V gene TRBV12-3 or TRBV12-4 combines with J gene TRBJ2-1; 8 bases fit TRBD1. Trimming removed 4 bases from V and 8 bases from J; junction bases left unmatched: 7. The CDR3 has 14 residues. In DNA form, the CDR3 reads TGTGCCAGCAGTTCGGACAGGGTTTCAGATGAGCAGTTCTTC. Residues: CASSSDRVSDEQFF.

The V and J genes are TRBV5-1 and TRBJ2-3; perhaps TRBD1 as D (6 bases). Germline CDR1 and CDR2: SGHRS and YFSETQ. Trimming cost V 4 bases and J 6 bases, with 21 bases left between them. CDR3 length equals 16 residues. CDR3 region: CASSSGITGQTDTQYF. The CDR3 coding sequence is TGCGCCAGCAGCAGTGGGATTACAGGACAGACCGATACGCAGTATTTT.

The chain employs TRBV20-1 and TRBJ2-7; possibly TRBD1 for D (5 bases). CDR1 and CDR2 from the germline V gene are DFQATT and SNEGSKA (reference sequence). With 7 bases removed from V and 0 bases from J, the gap between germline ends came to 10 bases. There are 12 residues in the CDR3. CDR3 in amino acids: CSVTVSSYEQYF. The CDR3 DNA sequence: TGCAGTGTGACAGTGAGCTCCTACGAGCAGTACTTC.

This clonotype was seen once. The genes are TRBV11-2 and TRBJ2-7, with TRBD1 as a possible D gene (5 bases). This CDR3 is 13 amino acids long. Trimming shortened V by 4 bases and J by 3 bases, and 10 bases separated the two germline ends. Germline CDR1 is SGHAT and CDR2 is FQNNGV. CDR3 in DNA: TGTGCCAGCAGCTCAATAAGGGGCTACGAGCAGTACTTC. Translated, it gives CASSSIRGYEQYF.

This clonotype came up a few times. The J gene is TRBJ2-7, the V gene TRBV20-1; maybe TRBD2 (6 bases). The CDR3 is 11 amino acids. V was cut by 6 bases and J by 6 bases, with 12 bases left in between. Germline-derived CDR1 and CDR2 are DFQATT and SNEGSKA (reference sequence). The CDR3 sequence: CSALTRGEQYF. The CDR3 DNA reads TGCAGTGCGTTGACTAGGGGCGAGCAGTACTTC.